The clone carrying this T cell receptor (beta chain) was observed a few times. Antigen specificity is unknown. The data originate from a study of T cell repertoires in cytomegalovirus infection. Study details: HLA-C-restricted CMV epitopes, recently identified, and well-studied HLA-B-restricted ones were used by the study. Public signatures in TCR beta pointed to CMV infection and matching HLA type.

The study's findings and limits: People with CMV and the relevant HLA were identified by cumulative public TCR beta family frequency. What dominated the ex vivo response were HLA-C-restricted CMV-specific TCR beta clonotypes.

MiXCR was run by TCRdb on the reads, yielding one entry per CDR3 protein. Of roughly 100,000 distinct CDR3 sequences listed, under 45% are singletons. This CDR3 region has 16 residues. CDR1 and CDR2 from the germline V gene are LGHDT and YNNKEL (reference sequence). V was trimmed by 1 base and J by 0 bases, leaving 13 bases between them. The sample consisted of CD8+ T cells from cultured PBMCs, taken from culture after CMV antigen stimulation. V usage is TRBV3-1 and J usage is TRBJ2-7, with D uncertain. The TCR was taken from a human donor in good health (CMV status not recorded). Some clones in this sample may be carry-over from other donors' samples. The CDR3 DNA is TGTGCCAGCAGCCAAGTCGGGCAGGACGTCTCCTACGAGCAGTACTTC. This sequence encodes CASSQVGQDVSYEQYF.